Sequencing of this T cell receptor beta chain was carried out in a study of spatial heterogeneity in lung cancer. Time point meaning: sample taken at primary tumor resection. TCRs were sequenced from unsorted whole RNA of tumor, nontumor lung or PBMC. There were some 76 donors, all of them untreated patients with early-stage non-small cell lung cancer. The table lists this clonotype with many counts. Little can be read into the size of this beta chain, an off-target read in a library designed for alpha chains. The CDR3 consists of 14 residues. Trimming left V 1 base short and J 2 bases short, with 6 bases between. In germline, CDR1 is SGHTA, CDR2 FQGNSA. Carried by each TCR cDNA molecule was a unique molecular identifier. One entry per CDR3 protein results from TCRdb running MiXCR on the 5' RACE reads. The sample lists about 14,000 distinct CDR3 sequences, 5.2% occurring once.

Sequenced material: lung tumor tissue, taken at surgery. V and J are TRBV7-2 and TRBJ2-4; no clear D gene. This TCR derives from a human donor with early-stage non-small cell lung cancer. CDR3 nucleotide sequence: TGTGCCAGCAGCTTAGGAGGTCCCAAAAACATTCAGTACTTC. This translates into CASSLGGPKNIQYF.